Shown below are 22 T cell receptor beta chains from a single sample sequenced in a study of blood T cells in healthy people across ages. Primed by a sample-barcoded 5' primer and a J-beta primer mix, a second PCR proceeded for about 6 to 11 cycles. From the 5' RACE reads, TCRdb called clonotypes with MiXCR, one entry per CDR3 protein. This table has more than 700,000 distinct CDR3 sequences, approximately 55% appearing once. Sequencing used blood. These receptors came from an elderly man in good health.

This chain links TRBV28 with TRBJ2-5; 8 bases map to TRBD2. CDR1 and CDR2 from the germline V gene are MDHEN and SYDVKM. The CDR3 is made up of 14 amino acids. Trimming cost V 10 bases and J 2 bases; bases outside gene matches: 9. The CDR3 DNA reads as TGTGCCACCCTGCGACTAGCGACTCAAGAGACCCAGTACTTC. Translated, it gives CATLRLATQETQYF.

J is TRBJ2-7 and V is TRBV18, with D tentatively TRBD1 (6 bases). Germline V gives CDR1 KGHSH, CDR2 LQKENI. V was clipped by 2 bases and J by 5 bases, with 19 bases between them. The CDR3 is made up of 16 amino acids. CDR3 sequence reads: CASSPSGGTGPHEQYF. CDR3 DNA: TGTGCCAGCTCACCATCGGGTGGAACAGGGCCCCACGAGCAGTACTTC.

CDR3 amino acids: CASSRGQDIVRSYNSPLHF. DNA of the CDR3: TGTGCCAGCAGTCGGGGACAGGACATCGTTCGCTCCTATAATTCACCCCTCCACTTT. The chain employs TRBV27 and TRBJ1-6, with 8 bases that match TRBD1. Germline V gene sequence: CDR1 MNHEY, CDR2 SMNVEV (reference sequence). The ends lost 5 bases at V and 0 bases at J; junction bases unmatched: 12. The CDR3 loop spans 19 amino acids.

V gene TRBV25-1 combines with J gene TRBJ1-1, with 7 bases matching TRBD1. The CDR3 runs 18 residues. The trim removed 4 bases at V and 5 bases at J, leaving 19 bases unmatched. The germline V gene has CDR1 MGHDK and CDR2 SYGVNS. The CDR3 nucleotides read TGTGCCAGCAGTGCCGGAACCGCTCGACAGGGCCTGGGGACTGAAGCTTTCTTT. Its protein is CASSAGTARQGLGTEAFF.

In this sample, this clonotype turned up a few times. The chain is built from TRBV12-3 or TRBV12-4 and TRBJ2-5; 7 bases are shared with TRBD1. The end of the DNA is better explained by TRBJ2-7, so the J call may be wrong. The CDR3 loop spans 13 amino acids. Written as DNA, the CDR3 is TGTGCCAGCAGTTTTGACAGGGTTAACGAGCAGTACTTC. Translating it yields CASSFDRVNEQYF.

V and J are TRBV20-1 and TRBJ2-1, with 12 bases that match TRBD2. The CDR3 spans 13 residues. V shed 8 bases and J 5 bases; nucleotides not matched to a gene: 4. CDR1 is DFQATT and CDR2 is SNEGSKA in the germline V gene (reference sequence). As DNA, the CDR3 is TGCAGTCTTAGGACTAGCGGGGACAATGAGCAGTTCTTC. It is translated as CSLRTSGDNEQFF.

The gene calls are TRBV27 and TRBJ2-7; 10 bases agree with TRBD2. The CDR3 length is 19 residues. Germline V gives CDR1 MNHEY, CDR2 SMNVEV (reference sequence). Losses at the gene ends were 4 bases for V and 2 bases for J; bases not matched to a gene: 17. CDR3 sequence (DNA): TGTGCCAGCAGTTGGACCGGGACTAGCGCCGCAAAAGGGGCCTACGAGCAGTACTTC. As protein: CASSWTGTSAAKGAYEQYF.

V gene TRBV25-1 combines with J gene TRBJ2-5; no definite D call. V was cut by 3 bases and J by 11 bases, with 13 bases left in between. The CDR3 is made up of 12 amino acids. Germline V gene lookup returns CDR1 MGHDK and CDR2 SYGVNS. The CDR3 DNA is TGTGCCAGCAGTGACTGGGATTTGGAGCAGTACTTC. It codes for CASSDWDLEQYF.

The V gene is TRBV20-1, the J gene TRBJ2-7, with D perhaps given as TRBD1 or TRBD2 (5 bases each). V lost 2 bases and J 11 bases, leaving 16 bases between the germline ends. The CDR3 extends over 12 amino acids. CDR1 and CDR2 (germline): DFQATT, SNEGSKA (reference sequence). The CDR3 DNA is TGCAGTGCTAGATTCCCGGGACCGGGCGAGTACTTC. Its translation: CSARFPGPGEYF.

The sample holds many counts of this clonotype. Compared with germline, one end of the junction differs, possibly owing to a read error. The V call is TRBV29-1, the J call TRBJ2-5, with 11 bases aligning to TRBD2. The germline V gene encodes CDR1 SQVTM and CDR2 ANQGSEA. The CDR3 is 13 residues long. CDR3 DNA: TGCAGCTTTGAGACTAGCGGGATTGAGACCCAGTACTTC. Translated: CSFETSGIETQYF.

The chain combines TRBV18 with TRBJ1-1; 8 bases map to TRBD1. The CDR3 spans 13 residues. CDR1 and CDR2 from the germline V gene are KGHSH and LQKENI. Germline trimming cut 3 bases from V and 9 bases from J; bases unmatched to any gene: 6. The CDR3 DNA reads TGTGCCAGCTCACCTCCCGGACAGGGTCAAGCTTTCTTT. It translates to CASSPPGQGQAFF.

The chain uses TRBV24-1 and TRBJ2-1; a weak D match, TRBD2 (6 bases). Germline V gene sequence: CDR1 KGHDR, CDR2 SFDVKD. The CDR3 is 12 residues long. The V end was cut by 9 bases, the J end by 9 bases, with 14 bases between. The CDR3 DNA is TGTGCCACCGGGGGGAAGAAAGGTGAGCAGTTCTTC. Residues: CATGGKKGEQFF.

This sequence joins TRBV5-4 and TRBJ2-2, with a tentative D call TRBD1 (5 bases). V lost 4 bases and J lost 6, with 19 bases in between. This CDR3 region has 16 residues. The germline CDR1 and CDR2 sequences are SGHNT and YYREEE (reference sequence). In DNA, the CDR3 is TGTGCCAGCAGCCCCGACTCAGGGCGGATGGCCGGGGAGCTGTTTTTT. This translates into CASSPDSGRMAGELFF. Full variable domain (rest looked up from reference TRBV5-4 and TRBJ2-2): ETGVTQSPTHLIKTRGQQVTLRCSSQSGHNTVSWYQQALGQGPQFIFQYYREEENGRGNFPPRFSGLQFPNYSSELNVNALELDDSALYLCASSPDSGRMAGELFFGEGSRLTVL.

The CDR3 sequence is CASSFYRENRRGNIQYF. The CDR3 DNA is TGTGCCAGCAGCTTTTACCGGGAGAATCGGCGAGGAAACATTCAGTACTTC. The V gene is TRBV21-1, the J gene TRBJ2-4; the DNA was not used to check the table's D call, TRBD2. TRBV21-1 is annotated as a pseudogene. CDR3 length equals 17 residues.

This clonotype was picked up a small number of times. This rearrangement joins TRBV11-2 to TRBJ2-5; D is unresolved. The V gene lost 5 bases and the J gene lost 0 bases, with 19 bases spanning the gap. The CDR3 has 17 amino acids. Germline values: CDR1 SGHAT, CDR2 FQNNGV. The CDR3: CASSPISAGQYQETQYF. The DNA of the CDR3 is TGTGCCAGCAGCCCCATAAGTGCAGGCCAGTACCAAGAGACCCAGTACTTC.

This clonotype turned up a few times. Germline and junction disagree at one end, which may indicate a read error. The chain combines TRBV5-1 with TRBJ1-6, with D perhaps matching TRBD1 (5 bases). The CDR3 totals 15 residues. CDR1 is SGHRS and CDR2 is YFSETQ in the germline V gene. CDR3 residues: CASSYQDSANSPLHF. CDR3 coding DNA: TGCGCCAGCAGCTATCAAGACAGCGCGAATTCGCCCCTCCACTTT. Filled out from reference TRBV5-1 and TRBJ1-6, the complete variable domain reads KAGVTQTPRYLIKTRGQQVTLSCSPISGHRSVSWYQQTPGQGLQFLFEYFSETQRNKGNFPGRFSGRQFSNSRSEMNVSTLELGDSALYLCASSYQDSANSPLHFGNGTRLTVT.

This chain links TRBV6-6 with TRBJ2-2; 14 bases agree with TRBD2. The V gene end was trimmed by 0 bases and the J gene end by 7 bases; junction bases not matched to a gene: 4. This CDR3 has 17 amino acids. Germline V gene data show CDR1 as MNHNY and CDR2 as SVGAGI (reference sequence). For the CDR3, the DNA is TGTGCCAGCAGTTACTCGACTAGCGGGAGGGCTAGCGGGGAGCTGTTTTTT. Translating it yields CASSYSTSGRASGELFF.

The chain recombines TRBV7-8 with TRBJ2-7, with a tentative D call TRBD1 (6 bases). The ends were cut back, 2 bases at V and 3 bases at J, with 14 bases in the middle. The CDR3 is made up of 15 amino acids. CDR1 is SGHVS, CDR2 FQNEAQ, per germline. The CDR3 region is CASSLSGQPNYEQYF. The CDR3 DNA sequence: TGTGCCAGCAGCTTATCCGGACAGCCAAACTACGAGCAGTACTTC.

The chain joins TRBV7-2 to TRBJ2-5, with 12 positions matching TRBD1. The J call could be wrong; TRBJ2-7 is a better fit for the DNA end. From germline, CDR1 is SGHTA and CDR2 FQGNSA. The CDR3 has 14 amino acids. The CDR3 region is CASSARDRGHEQYF. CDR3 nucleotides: TGTGCCAGCAGCGCCCGGGACAGGGGGCACGAGCAGTACTTC.

CDR3 in amino acids: CASSLGTGVDTGELFF. Written as DNA, the CDR3 is TGCGCCAGCAGCCTCGGGACAGGGGTGGACACCGGGGAGCTGTTTTTT. The gene calls are TRBV5-1 and TRBJ2-2, with TRBD1 identical over 10 bases. Germline CDR1 is SGHRS and CDR2 is YFSETQ. The J segment lost 3 bases and the V segment lost 4 bases, leaving 6 bases of the junction unmatched. This CDR3 is 16 amino acids long.

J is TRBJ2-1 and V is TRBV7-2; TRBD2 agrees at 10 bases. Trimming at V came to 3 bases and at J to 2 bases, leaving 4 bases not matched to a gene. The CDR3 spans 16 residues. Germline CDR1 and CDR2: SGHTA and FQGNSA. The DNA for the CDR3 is TGTGCCAGCAGCTTCCTAGCGGGAGCTGCCTACAATGAGCAGTTCTTC. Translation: CASSFLAGAAYNEQFF.

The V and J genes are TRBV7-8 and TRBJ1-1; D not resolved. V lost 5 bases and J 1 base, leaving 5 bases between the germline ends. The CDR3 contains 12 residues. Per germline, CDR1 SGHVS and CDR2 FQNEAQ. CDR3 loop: CASSNKNTEAFF. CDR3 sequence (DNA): TGTGCCAGCAGCAACAAGAACACTGAAGCTTTCTTT.